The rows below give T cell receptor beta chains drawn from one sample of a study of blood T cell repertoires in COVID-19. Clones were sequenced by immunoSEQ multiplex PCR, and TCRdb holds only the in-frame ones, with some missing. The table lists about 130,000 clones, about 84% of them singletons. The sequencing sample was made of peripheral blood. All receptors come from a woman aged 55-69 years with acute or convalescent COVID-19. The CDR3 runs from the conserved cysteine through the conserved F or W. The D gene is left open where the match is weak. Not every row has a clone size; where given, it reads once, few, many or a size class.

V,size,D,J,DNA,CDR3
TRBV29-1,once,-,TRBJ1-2,TGCAGCGTTGAGGCGGGGGCAAATGGCTACACCTTC,CSVEAGANGYTF
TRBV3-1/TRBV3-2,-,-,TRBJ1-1,TGTGCCAGCAGCCAAGCGGGTATGAACACTGAAGCTTTCTTT,CASSQAGMNTEAFF
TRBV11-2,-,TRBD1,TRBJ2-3,TGTGCCAGCAGCCCGGGACAGGGAATAGGCACAGATACGCAGTATTTT,CASSPGQGIGTDTQYF
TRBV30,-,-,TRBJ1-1,TGTGCCTGGTCTCACGTAGGGGGGAACACTGAAGCTTTCTTT,CAWSHVGGNTEAFF
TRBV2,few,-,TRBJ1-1,TGTGCCAGCAGTGACCTGCCGGGGGGCGAAGCTTTCTTT,CASSDLPGGEAFF
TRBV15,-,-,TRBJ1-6,TGTGCCACCAGCAGAGATATGAGTTCACCCCTCCACTTT,CATSRDMSSPLHF
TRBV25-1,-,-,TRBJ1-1,TGTGCCAGCACTCAGGGGTTGGTCACTGAAGCTTTCTTT,CASTQGLVTEAFF
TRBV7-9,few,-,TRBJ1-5,TGTGCCAGCAGCTCAACGACAGTTGATCAGCCCCAGCATTTT,CASSSTTVDQPQHF
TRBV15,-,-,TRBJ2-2,TGTGCCCCTTTCTTTCGGGGGTGGAAGACCGGGGAGCTGTTTTTT,CAPFFRGWKTGELFF
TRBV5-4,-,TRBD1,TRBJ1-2,TGTGCCAGCAGCTTGGATCCCTACTGGGGACAGGGCGATGGCTACACCTTC,CASSLDPYWGQGDGYTF
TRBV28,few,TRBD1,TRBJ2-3,TGTGCCAGCAGTTTATCCCTACCGGGACAGCATACGCAGTATTTT,CASSLSLPGQHTQYF
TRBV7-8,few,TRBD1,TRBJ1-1,TGTGCCAGCAGCTTCCACAGGGGGCTCGGCACTGAAGCTTTCTTT,CASSFHRGLGTEAFF
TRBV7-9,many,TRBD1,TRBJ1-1,TGTGCCAGCAGCCTCATGACAGGGATGGCTTTCTTT,CASSLMTGMAFF
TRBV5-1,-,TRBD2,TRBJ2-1,TGCGCCAGCAGCTCCACACTAGCGGGGGGTTACAATGAGCAGTTCTTC,CASSSTLAGGYNEQFF
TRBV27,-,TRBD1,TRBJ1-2,TGTGCCAGCAGTTTAAGGGGACAGACCGTATCCCCCTTTGGCTACACCTTC,CASSLRGQTVSPFGYTF
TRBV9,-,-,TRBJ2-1,TGTGCCAGCAGCGTAGACAGCGGGTCGAGCTCCTACAATGAGCAGTTCTTC,CASSVDSGSSSYNEQFF
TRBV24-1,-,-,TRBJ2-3,TGTGCCACCAGTGATCCGGGGATCACAGATACGCAGTATTTT,CATSDPGITDTQYF
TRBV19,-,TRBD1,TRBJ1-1,TGTGCCAGTAGTAGGGGACAGATGAACACTGAAGCTTTCTTT,CASSRGQMNTEAFF
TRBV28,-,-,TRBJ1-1,TGTGCCAGCAGTTGGGGGCAGGGGATGAACACTGAAGCTTTCTTT,CASSWGQGMNTEAFF
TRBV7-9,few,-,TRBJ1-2,TGTGCCAGCAGCTTAGACTCTAACAGGGATGGCTACACCTTC,CASSLDSNRDGYTF
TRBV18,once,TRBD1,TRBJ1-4,TGTGCCAGCTCACCGAGACAGGGGAATGAAAAACTGTTTTTT,CASSPRQGNEKLFF
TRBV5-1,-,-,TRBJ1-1,TGCGCCAGCAGCCTCTGGGGAGATCAACAAGGGACTGAAGCTTTCTTT,CASSLWGDQQGTEAFF
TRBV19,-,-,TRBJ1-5,TGTGCCAGTAGTCCCCGGAGGGCGGGGGATCAGCCCCAGCATTTT,CASSPRRAGDQPQHF
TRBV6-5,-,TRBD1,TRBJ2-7,TGTGCCAGCAGGAGGGGACAGCTTCCCCACGAGCAGTACTTC,CASRRGQLPHEQYF
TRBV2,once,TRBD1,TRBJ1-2,TGTGCCAGAGGGGGACAGAGCTATGGCTACACCTTC,CARGGQSYGYTF
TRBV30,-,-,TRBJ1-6,TGTGCCTGGGGCTACAGGATGAATTCACCCCTCCACTTT,CAWGYRMNSPLHF
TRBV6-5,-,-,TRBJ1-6,TGTGCCAGCAGTTACGACATGGCAGAGAATTCACCCCTCCACTTT,CASSYDMAENSPLHF
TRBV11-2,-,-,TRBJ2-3,TGTGCCAGCAGCTTAGGCAGGATCTTCACAGATACGCAGTATTTT,CASSLGRIFTDTQYF
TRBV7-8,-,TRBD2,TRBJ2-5,TGTGCCAGCAGCCCCACTAGCGGGGGGTTGCAAGAGACCCAGTACTTC,CASSPTSGGLQETQYF
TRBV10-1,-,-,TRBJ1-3,TGCGCCAGCAGCCCCTCTCCTGGAAACACCATATATTTT,CASSPSPGNTIYF
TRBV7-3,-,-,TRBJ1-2,TGTGCCAGCAGCTCGGACCCTGGGAGATATGGCTACACCTTC,CASSSDPGRYGYTF
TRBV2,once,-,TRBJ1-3,TGTGCCAGCAGTGAAGAGGGAGCCTCTGGAAACACCATATATTTT,CASSEEGASGNTIYF
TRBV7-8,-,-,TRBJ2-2,TGTGCCAGCAGCTTAGGAAGCGGCGTTCACCGGAGGGAGCTGTTTTTT,CASSLGSGVHRRELFF
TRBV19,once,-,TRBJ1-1,TGTGCCAGTACCCCCAGGGGAACAGAGATGAACACTGAAGCTTTCTTT,CASTPRGTEMNTEAFF
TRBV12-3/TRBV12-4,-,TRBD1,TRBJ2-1,TGTGCCAGCAGCGGGACAGGGCGCAATGAGCAGTTCTTC,CASSGTGRNEQFF
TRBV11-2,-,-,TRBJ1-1,TGTGCCAGCAGCTACCCGACTGCTGTAACTTTCTTT,CASSYPTAVTFF
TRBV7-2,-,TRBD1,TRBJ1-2,TGTGCCAGCAGCTTATCAGCCGGGACAGGGGTCTATGGCTACACCTTC,CASSLSAGTGVYGYTF
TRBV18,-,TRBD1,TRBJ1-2,TGTGCCAGCTCACCAAGACAGGGATCAGTTGGCTACACCTTC,CASSPRQGSVGYTF